These T cell receptor beta chains were read from a single sample in a study of cytomegalovirus exposure and HLA in healthy donors. Clones were sequenced by immunoSEQ multiplex PCR, and TCRdb holds only the in-frame ones, with some missing. This specimen shows fewer than 250,000 clones; the ten leading clones hold over 0.75%. The material sequenced was PBMCs. The receptors come from a woman in her 30s in good health and CMV-seropositive. The CDR3 runs from the conserved cysteine through the conserved F or W. Fields, in order: CDR3 DNA, CDR3 protein, D gene, V gene, J gene. A D gene is named only where the DNA matches it firmly.

DNA: TGTGCCTGGAGTGACAGGCCCCTATACGAGCAGTACTTC; CDR3: CAWSDRPLYEQYF; D: -; V: TRBV30; J: TRBJ2-7
DNA: TGTGCCAGGACCTCGCTCCCGGGACTTTCGTTTCGGGATACGCAGTATTTT; CDR3: CARTSLPGLSFRDTQYF; D: -; V: TRBV7-9; J: TRBJ2-3
DNA: TGTGCCAGCAGCCCACAGCGGGGGGGGTACTACGAGCAGTACTTC; CDR3: CASSPQRGGYYEQYF; D: TRBD2; V: TRBV6-5; J: TRBJ2-7
DNA: TGTGCCAGCAGCCCCTCGGGAACTTTGAACACTGAAGCTTTCTTT; CDR3: CASSPSGTLNTEAFF; D: -; V: TRBV5-4; J: TRBJ1-1
DNA: TGTGCCAGCAGTGAAAACCCTACCTGGAGGGCCGGCGATAGCAATCAGCCCCAGCATTTT; CDR3: CASSENPTWRAGDSNQPQHF; D: -; V: TRBV6-1; J: TRBJ1-5
DNA: TGCGCCAGCAGCCCGCGGGGATTCTCCTACAATGAGCAGTTCTTC; CDR3: CASSPRGFSYNEQFF; D: -; V: TRBV5-1; J: TRBJ2-1
DNA: TGTGCCAGTAGCCTTCCGGGGGTCTACGAGCAGTACTTC; CDR3: CASSLPGVYEQYF; D: -; V: TRBV19; J: TRBJ2-7
DNA: TGTGCCAGCAGTATAGGGAGTAAGAACACTGAAGCTTTCTTT; CDR3: CASSIGSKNTEAFF; D: -; V: TRBV28; J: TRBJ1-1
DNA: TGTGCCAGCAGTGGACTAAGGGGGGGGGAAGCTTTCTTT; CDR3: CASSGLRGGEAFF; D: -; V: TRBV6-1; J: TRBJ1-1
DNA: TGCAGCGTTGCATCGTCTAGCGGGTACAATGAGCAGTTCTTC; CDR3: CSVASSSGYNEQFF; D: TRBD2; V: TRBV29-1; J: TRBJ2-1
DNA: TGCGCCAGCAGCCCGAACCCAGGTCTCGATGAGCAGTTCTTC; CDR3: CASSPNPGLDEQFF; D: -; V: TRBV5-1; J: TRBJ2-1
DNA: TGTGCCAGCAGAGAGTGGGGGGCTGGGGCCAACGTCCTGACTTTC; CDR3: CASREWGAGANVLTF; D: -; V: TRBV7-8; J: TRBJ2-6
DNA: TGTGCCAGCAGCCAAGTGGAGATCCCAGGGGGCGGGAATGGCTACACCTTC; CDR3: CASSQVEIPGGGNGYTF; D: TRBD1; V: TRBV14; J: TRBJ1-2
DNA: TGTGCCAGCAGCTTGGCCACAGGGGGCATGGACACTGAAGCTTTCTTT; CDR3: CASSLATGGMDTEAFF; D: TRBD1; V: TRBV5-4; J: TRBJ1-1
DNA: TGTGCCAGCAGTGCCCCAGGGGGTACGGCTTTCTTT; CDR3: CASSAPGGTAFF; D: TRBD1; V: TRBV25-1; J: TRBJ1-1
DNA: TGTGCCAGCAGTTACTCTTCGGCAGGGACTGAAGCTTTCTTT; CDR3: CASSYSSAGTEAFF; D: -; V: TRBV6-5; J: TRBJ1-1
DNA: TGCAGCGTTGAAGATCCTAGCGGGAGTACAGATACGCAGTATTTT; CDR3: CSVEDPSGSTDTQYF; D: TRBD2; V: TRBV29-1; J: TRBJ2-3
DNA: TGTGCCAGCAGTGGGGGACAGTTGGGGGCAACTGAAGCTTTCTTT; CDR3: CASSGGQLGATEAFF; D: TRBD1; V: TRBV25-1; J: TRBJ1-1
DNA: TGCAGCGTTGGCGACTGGGAGTACGAGCAGTACTTC; CDR3: CSVGDWEYEQYF; D: -; V: TRBV29-1; J: TRBJ2-7
DNA: TGTGCCAGCAGTGGACGGGGACTAGCGGGAGCGTTCTTC; CDR3: CASSGRGLAGAFF; D: TRBD2; V: TRBV7-2; J: TRBJ2-1
DNA: TGTGCCAGCAGTGAATGGGGCTCATTCTACTTC; CDR3: CASSEWGSFYF; D: -; V: TRBV6-1; J: TRBJ2-7
DNA: TGTGCCAGCCAAAGTACAGGGGGACCCTACGAGCAGTACTTC; CDR3: CASQSTGGPYEQYF; D: TRBD1; V: TRBV6-5; J: TRBJ2-7
DNA: TGTGCCAGCAGTTGGACGGGACTAGCGGGGGGCCATGAGCAGTTCTTC; CDR3: CASSWTGLAGGHEQFF; D: TRBD2; V: TRBV6-7; J: TRBJ2-1
DNA: TGCAGAGCAGGGGGCGCACGCACTGAAGCTTTCTTT; CDR3: CRAGGARTEAFF; D: TRBD1; V: TRBV29-1; J: TRBJ1-1
DNA: TGTGCCAGCAGCCTGGGGACTAGCGGGAGGGCCGTAGATACGCAGTATTTT; CDR3: CASSLGTSGRAVDTQYF; D: TRBD2; V: TRBV13; J: TRBJ2-3
DNA: TGTGCCAGCAGTGGGGCTTGGGAGGGCACAGATACGCAGTATTTT; CDR3: CASSGAWEGTDTQYF; D: -; V: TRBV28; J: TRBJ2-3
DNA: TGTGCCAGCAGCCTACTCCGGGACAGCACCTCCTACGAGCAGTACTTC; CDR3: CASSLLRDSTSYEQYF; D: TRBD1; V: TRBV7-6; J: TRBJ2-7
DNA: TGCGCCAGCAGCTTGGGGGTACAGGGCTATAGCTCCTACGAGCAGTACTTC; CDR3: CASSLGVQGYSSYEQYF; D: -; V: TRBV5-1; J: TRBJ2-7
DNA: TGTGCCAGCAGCCCGGGACAGGGGACAGATACGCAGTATTTT; CDR3: CASSPGQGTDTQYF; D: TRBD1; V: TRBV9; J: TRBJ2-3
DNA: TGTGCCAGCAGCTATAGGCGGGAGTCTAACGAGCAGTACTTC; CDR3: CASSYRRESNEQYF; D: TRBD2; V: TRBV7-2; J: TRBJ2-7
DNA: TGTGCCAGCAGGGCCCCACCGGGACTTACCTACGAGCAGTACTTC; CDR3: CASRAPPGLTYEQYF; D: -; V: TRBV6-5; J: TRBJ2-7
DNA: TGTGCCAGCAGTGAAAACGGTGCAGGGCGGACCGGGGAGCTGTTTTTT; CDR3: CASSENGAGRTGELFF; D: -; V: TRBV6-1; J: TRBJ2-2
DNA: TGCGCCAGCAGCAAGGACATAGATACGCAGTATTTT; CDR3: CASSKDIDTQYF; D: -; V: TRBV5-1; J: TRBJ2-3
DNA: TGTGCCAGCTCATCCCGGACAGACCACAATGAGCAGTTCTTC; CDR3: CASSSRTDHNEQFF; D: -; V: TRBV18; J: TRBJ2-1
DNA: TGTGCCAGCAGAACCCTAACAGGGGGCATTCAGTACTTC; CDR3: CASRTLTGGIQYF; D: TRBD1; V: TRBV7-9; J: TRBJ2-4
DNA: TGTGCCAGCAGCTTATATCGCCCAATGTACGGACAACAATGGAATTCACCCCTCCACTTT; CDR3: CASSLYRPMYGQQWNSPLHF; D: -; V: TRBV7-8; J: TRBJ1-6
DNA: TGTGCCAGCACAGGGCGGGAGCGAACAGATACGCAGTATTTT; CDR3: CASTGRERTDTQYF; D: TRBD2; V: TRBV6-5; J: TRBJ2-3
DNA: TGTGCCAGCAGTTACGCGGGGGCCACGGCCGGGGAGCTGTTTTTT; CDR3: CASSYAGATAGELFF; D: -; V: TRBV27; J: TRBJ2-2
DNA: TGTGCCAGCAGTCCTCGACAGGGCCTACCTAACACTGAAGCTTTCTTT; CDR3: CASSPRQGLPNTEAFF; D: TRBD1; V: TRBV2; J: TRBJ1-1
DNA: TGTGCCAAATCGGCGGCTAGCGGGGGGGCCGGTACGCAGTATTTT; CDR3: CAKSAASGGAGTQYF; D: TRBD2; V: TRBV2; J: TRBJ2-3
DNA: TGTGCCAGTAGACCCGCGGCTAACTATGGCTACACCTTC; CDR3: CASRPAANYGYTF; D: -; V: TRBV19; J: TRBJ1-2
DNA: TGTGCCATCACTAATACAGGGGGGAACACTGAAGCTTTCTTT; CDR3: CAITNTGGNTEAFF; D: TRBD1; V: TRBV10-3; J: TRBJ1-1
DNA: TGCAGTGCTGGAACTAGCACTGAAGCTTTCTTT; CDR3: CSAGTSTEAFF; D: -; V: TRBV20-1; J: TRBJ1-1
DNA: TGTGCCAGCAGCCTGACAGCGACCCAAGAGACCCAGTACTTC; CDR3: CASSLTATQETQYF; D: -; V: TRBV5-4; J: TRBJ2-5
DNA: TGTGCCAGTAGCTACTTTAGAGCGGAGACATACAATGAGCAGTTCTTC; CDR3: CASSYFRAETYNEQFF; D: -; V: TRBV19; J: TRBJ2-1
DNA: TGTGCCAGCAGCCCCGGGACAGGAAAGTACTTC; CDR3: CASSPGTGKYF; D: TRBD1; V: TRBV7-2; J: TRBJ2-7
DNA: TGTGCCAGCAGCGGCCGGGGGATTAGCCCCGATATAGGCTACACCTTC; CDR3: CASSGRGISPDIGYTF; D: -; V: TRBV9; J: TRBJ1-2
DNA: TGTGCCAGCAGACCCACAGGGAAGAATTCACCCCTCCACTTT; CDR3: CASRPTGKNSPLHF; D: -; V: TRBV6-6; J: TRBJ1-6
DNA: TGCGCCAGCTCTACCTTAGGGCGGGCCTCGGCAGACAATGAGCAGTTCTTC; CDR3: CASSTLGRASADNEQFF; D: -; V: TRBV4-3; J: TRBJ2-1
DNA: TGTGCCAGCAGTCGTACAGGCCTCTCTGGAAACACCATATATTTT; CDR3: CASSRTGLSGNTIYF; D: -; V: TRBV7-9; J: TRBJ1-3
DNA: TGTGCCATCAGTGAGTCGACGCGGAGTTACGAGCAGTACTTC; CDR3: CAISESTRSYEQYF; D: -; V: TRBV10-3; J: TRBJ2-7
DNA: TGTGCTAGTGGTTTGGGAGGGGAGACCCAGTACTTC; CDR3: CASGLGGETQYF; D: -; V: TRBV12-5; J: TRBJ2-5
DNA: TGTGCCAGCAGCCAAGATGGCGGGGGGGCCAATGAGCAGTTCTTC; CDR3: CASSQDGGGANEQFF; D: TRBD2; V: TRBV4-2; J: TRBJ2-1
DNA: TGCGCCAGCAGCGAGGGACTCCCTGGAAACACCATATATTTT; CDR3: CASSEGLPGNTIYF; D: -; V: TRBV10-1; J: TRBJ1-3
DNA: TGTGCCAGCAGCGCTCGGGGTGGCACAGATACGCAGTATTTT; CDR3: CASSARGGTDTQYF; D: -; V: TRBV7-6; J: TRBJ2-3
DNA: TGTGCCAGCAGTCCAGGGGGCTTGAATAATTCACCCCTCCACTTT; CDR3: CASSPGGLNNSPLHF; D: TRBD1; V: TRBV6-1; J: TRBJ1-6
DNA: TGCGCCAGCAGCCAAGGGACTAGCGGGAACTACGAGCAGTACTTC; CDR3: CASSQGTSGNYEQYF; D: TRBD2; V: TRBV4-3; J: TRBJ2-7